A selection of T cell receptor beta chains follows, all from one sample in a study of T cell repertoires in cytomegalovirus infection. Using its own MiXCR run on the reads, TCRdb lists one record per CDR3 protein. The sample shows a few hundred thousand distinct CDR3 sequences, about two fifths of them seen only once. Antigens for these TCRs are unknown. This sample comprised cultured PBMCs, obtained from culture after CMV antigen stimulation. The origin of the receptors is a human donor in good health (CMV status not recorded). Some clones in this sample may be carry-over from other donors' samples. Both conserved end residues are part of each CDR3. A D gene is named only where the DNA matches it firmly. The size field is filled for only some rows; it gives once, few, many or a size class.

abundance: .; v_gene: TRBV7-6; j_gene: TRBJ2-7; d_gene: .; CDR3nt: TGTGCCAGCAGCCAGGGGGAGGTCTACGAGCAGTACTTC; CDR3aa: CASSQGEVYEQYF
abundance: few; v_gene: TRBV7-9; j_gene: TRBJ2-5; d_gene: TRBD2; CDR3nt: TGTGCCAGCAGCCCGGGAGGGGGAAGACTAGAGACCCAGTACTTC; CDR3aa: CASSPGGGRLETQYF
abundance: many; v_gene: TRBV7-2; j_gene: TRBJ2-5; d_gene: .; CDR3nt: TGTGCCAGCAGCCCTACTAGGGTTGGGGAGACCCAGTACTTC; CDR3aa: CASSPTRVGETQYF
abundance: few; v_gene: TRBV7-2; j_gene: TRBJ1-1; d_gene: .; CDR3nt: TGTGCCAGCAGCCTAAAGGCGGGGAACACTGAAGCTTTCTTT; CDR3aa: CASSLKAGNTEAFF
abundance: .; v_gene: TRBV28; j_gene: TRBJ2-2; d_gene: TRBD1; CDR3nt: TGTGCCACCCGCAGGGGGTACACCGGGGAGCTGTTTTTT; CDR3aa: CATRRGYTGELFF
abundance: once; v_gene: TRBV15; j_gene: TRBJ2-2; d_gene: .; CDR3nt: TGTGCCACCAGCAGAGTTTGGGCAAACACCGGGGAGCTGTTTTTT; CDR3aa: CATSRVWANTGELFF
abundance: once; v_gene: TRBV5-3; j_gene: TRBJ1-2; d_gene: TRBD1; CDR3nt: TGTGCCAGCAGCGCTGGGGACAGGGTTAACTATGGCTACACCTTC; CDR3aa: CASSAGDRVNYGYTF
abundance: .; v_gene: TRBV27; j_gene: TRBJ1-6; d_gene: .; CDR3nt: TGTGCCACCTCGACGACAGGCAATTCACCCCTCCACTTT; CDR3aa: CATSTTGNSPLHF
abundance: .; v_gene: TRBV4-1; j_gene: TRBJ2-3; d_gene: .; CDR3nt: TGCGCCAGCAGCCAAGGGCGTAGGGGGAGCGCAGATACGCAGTATTTT; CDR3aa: CASSQGRRGSADTQYF
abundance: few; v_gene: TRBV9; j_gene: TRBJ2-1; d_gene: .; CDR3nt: TGTGCCAGCAGCGTAGATGGAATAGTAATTAATGAGCAGTTCTTC; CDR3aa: CASSVDGIVINEQFF